The rows below give T cell receptor beta chains drawn from one sample of a study of blood T cells in healthy people across ages. TCRdb redid the calling of the 5' RACE reads with MiXCR, one entry per CDR3 protein. This table has about a million distinct CDR3 sequences, under 40% appearing once. Input material: blood. Source of these receptors: a man younger than 35 in good health. The CDR3 runs from the conserved cysteine through the conserved F or W. D genes are given only for firm matches. Some rows have no size entry. The others give once, few or many, or a class for an expanded clone.

J	size	V	D	CDR3	DNA
TRBJ2-7	few	TRBV14	NA	CASSPLGDNYEQYF	TGTGCCAGCAGCCCCTTGGGTGACAACTACGAGCAGTACTTC
TRBJ2-1	NA	TRBV7-2	TRBD1	CASSLAYLGQGEQFF	TGTGCCAGCAGCTTAGCTTACCTAGGACAGGGGGAGCAGTTCTTC
TRBJ1-2	few	TRBV6-1	TRBD1	CTSSPGQPYGNTF	TGTACCAGCAGCCCGGGACAGCCCTATGGCAACACCTTC
TRBJ1-1	NA	TRBV9	NA	CASSVGKGWDTEAFF	TGTGCCAGCAGCGTAGGCAAGGGGTGGGACACTGAAGCTTTCTTT
TRBJ2-3	few	TRBV7-2	NA	CASSRRGRGGTYTDTQYF	TGTGCCAGCAGCCGAAGGGGGCGCGGGGGCACTTACACAGATACGCAGTATTTT
TRBJ1-2	NA	TRBV27	NA	CASSPVGYRRYTF	TGTGCCAGCAGCCCAGTCGGATACCGACGCTACACCTTC
TRBJ2-1	NA	TRBV2	TRBD2	CASSPELAGGPDSEQFF	TGTGCCAGCAGTCCTGAACTAGCGGGGGGGCCGGATTCTGAGCAGTTCTTC
TRBJ2-4	NA	TRBV12-3/TRBV12-4	NA	CASGETALAKNIQYF	TGTGCCAGCGGGGAGACAGCGCTAGCCAAAAACATTCAGTACTTC
TRBJ2-3	few	TRBV2	NA	CASSERVDTQYF	TGTGCCAGCAGTGAACGGGTGGATACGCAGTATTTT
TRBJ1-2	few	TRBV29-1	NA	CSVEPDLRGRDYGYTF	TGCAGCGTTGAACCCGATCTAAGGGGTCGGGACTATGGCTACACCTTC
TRBJ1-2	NA	TRBV14	NA	CASSRYREGYTF	TGTGCCAGCAGCCGATACAGGGAGGGCTACACCTTC
TRBJ2-1	few	TRBV29-1	TRBD1	CSVVEGAINEQFF	TGCAGCGTTGTTGAGGGGGCAATCAATGAGCAGTTCTTC
TRBJ2-1	NA	TRBV7-9	NA	CASSSVTQQFF	TGTGCCAGCAGCTCGGTGACCCAGCAGTTCTTC
TRBJ2-6	NA	TRBV2	TRBD1	CASSDDRDLNSGANVLTF	TGTGCCAGCAGTGACGACAGGGACCTTAACTCTGGGGCCAACGTCCTGACTTTC
TRBJ2-3	NA	TRBV6-5	NA	CASSYSQTVFTDTQYF	TGTGCCAGCAGTTACTCCCAGACGGTATTCACAGATACGCAGTATTTT
TRBJ2-1	NA	TRBV9	NA	CASSVGLETYNEQFF	TGTGCCAGCAGCGTAGGTCTAGAAACATACAATGAGCAGTTCTTC
TRBJ2-1	many	TRBV7-2	NA	CASIRRPSVDNEQFF	TGTGCCAGCATTAGAAGGCCGAGCGTTGACAATGAGCAGTTCTTC
TRBJ1-4	NA	TRBV7-9	NA	CASSAQRVGPTSKNEKLFF	TGTGCCAGCAGCGCCCAGCGGGTGGGACCCACCTCTAAAAATGAAAAACTGTTTTTT
TRBJ2-6	few	TRBV5-1	NA	CASSLQSSGANVLTF	TGCGCCAGCAGCTTACAGTCCTCTGGGGCCAACGTCCTGACTTTC
TRBJ1-2	NA	TRBV6-5	NA	CASRRGTINYGYTF	TGTGCCAGCAGACGCGGGACGATTAACTATGGCTACACCTTC
TRBJ2-6	NA	TRBV5-1	NA	CASSLPRGESSGANVLTF	TGCGCCAGCAGCTTGCCTAGGGGCGAAAGCTCTGGGGCCAACGTCCTGACTTTC
TRBJ2-1	few	TRBV29-1	NA	CSVGLQGFGSVSDNEQFF	TGCAGCGTTGGCTTGCAGGGGTTCGGCAGTGTTTCGGACAATGAGCAGTTCTTC
TRBJ1-2	few	TRBV7-2	NA	CASSFPGGRGNYGYTF	TGTGCCAGCAGCTTTCCGGGGGGCAGGGGTAACTATGGCTACACCTTC
TRBJ2-1	NA	TRBV20-1	NA	CSASGYNEQFF	TGCAGTGCTAGTGGCTACAATGAGCAGTTCTTC
TRBJ2-3	many	TRBV5-1	TRBD2	CASSLGVAGGLPDTQYF	TGCGCCAGCAGCTTGGGGGTAGCGGGGGGACTCCCCGATACGCAGTATTTT
TRBJ1-1	NA	TRBV6-1	NA	CASSEGLRVTEAFF	TGTGCCAGCAGTGAAGGCCTCAGGGTCACTGAAGCTTTCTTT
TRBJ1-2	few	TRBV10-3	NA	CAISEIRGANYGYTF	TGTGCCATCAGTGAGATCCGGGGGGCAAACTATGGCTACACCTTC
TRBJ1-2	many	TRBV6-5	NA	CASKKTRDYGYTF	TGTGCCAGCAAAAAGACTCGGGACTATGGCTACACCTTC
TRBJ2-7	NA	TRBV6-1	NA	CASSEGSYNEQYF	TGTGCCAGCAGTGAAGGGTCCTACAATGAGCAGTACTTC
TRBJ1-5	NA	TRBV29-1	NA	CSVVEGSGNQPQHF	TGCAGCGTTGTAGAAGGATCCGGCAATCAGCCCCAGCATTTT
TRBJ1-2	few	TRBV3-1	NA	CASSQAWAGYGYTF	TGTGCCAGCAGCCAAGCGTGGGCCGGATATGGCTACACCTTC
TRBJ2-1	NA	TRBV4-2	TRBD1	CASSLQPGQGYNEQFF	TGTGCCAGCAGCCTTCAGCCGGGACAGGGATACAATGAGCAGTTCTTC
TRBJ1-4	NA	TRBV5-1	NA	CASSLAGLEEKLFF	TGCGCCAGCAGCTTGGCTGGGCTCGAGGAAAAACTGTTTTTT
TRBJ1-6	NA	TRBV9	NA	CASSVGGQSNSPLHF	TGTGCCAGCAGCGTAGGGGGTCAGTCGAATTCACCCCTCCACTTT
TRBJ2-1	NA	TRBV7-2	NA	CASSLRAASYNEQFF	TGTGCCAGCAGCTTAAGGGCAGCCTCCTACAATGAGCAGTTCTTC
TRBJ1-1	few	TRBV20-1	NA	CSAREGGSNTEAFF	TGCAGTGCTAGAGAAGGTGGGTCCAACACTGAAGCTTTCTTT
TRBJ2-1	NA	TRBV6-1	NA	CASNAPSADSYNEQFF	TGTGCCAGCAATGCCCCTAGCGCCGACTCCTACAATGAGCAGTTCTTC
TRBJ2-2	NA	TRBV29-1	NA	CSVEGRQGGNTGELFF	TGCAGCGTTGAAGGGCGCCAGGGGGGAAACACCGGGGAGCTGTTTTTT
TRBJ1-2	few	TRBV7-2	NA	CASSLGDKRGSNYGYTF	TGTGCCAGCAGCTTGGGCGACAAAAGAGGTTCTAACTATGGCTACACCTTC
TRBJ1-1	NA	TRBV4-3	TRBD1	CASSQDHRGGTEAFF	TGCGCCAGCAGCCAAGACCACAGGGGTGGTACTGAAGCTTTCTTT
TRBJ1-2	NA	TRBV29-1	NA	CSVERGAYGYTF	TGCAGCGTTGAAAGGGGGGCCTATGGCTACACCTTC
TRBJ2-1	NA	TRBV5-1	TRBD2	CASSLASGGHYNEQFF	TGCGCCAGCAGCTTGGCAAGCGGGGGGCACTATAATGAGCAGTTCTTC
TRBJ2-3	few	TRBV20-1	NA	CSAPRQITFTDTQYF	TGCAGTGCTCCGAGACAGATAACCTTCACAGATACGCAGTATTTT
TRBJ1-2	NA	TRBV21-1	NA	CASSKATIYKKNYGYTF	TGTGCCAGCAGCAAAGCGACTATATACAAAAAAAACTATGGCTACACCTTC
TRBJ1-1	few	TRBV7-9	NA	CASSISREDTEAFF	TGTGCCAGCAGCATAAGCAGGGAGGACACTGAAGCTTTCTTT
TRBJ1-2	NA	TRBV29-1	NA	CSVDPRAENYGYTF	TGCAGCGTTGACCCAAGGGCAGAGAACTATGGCTACACCTTC
TRBJ1-6	few	TRBV28	TRBD1	CASSFLIEGQGDNSPLHF	TGTGCCAGCAGTTTCCTGATCGAAGGACAGGGGGATAATTCACCCCTCCACTTT
TRBJ1-1	NA	TRBV5-1	NA	CASSRDLRDTEAFF	TGCGCCAGCAGCCGGGACCTAAGGGACACTGAAGCTTTCTTT
TRBJ2-4	NA	TRBV27	NA	CASRRRGAEQYF	TGTGCCAGCAGGCGCAGAGGGGCTGAGCAGTACTTC
TRBJ1-5	NA	TRBV5-1	NA	CASSPSGAKGNQPQHF	TGCGCCAGCAGCCCCTCGGGGGCTAAGGGCAATCAGCCCCAGCATTTT
TRBJ1-1	few	TRBV5-5	NA	CASSMTVVNTEAFF	TGTGCCAGCAGCATGACGGTCGTCAACACTGAAGCTTTCTTT
TRBJ2-2	once	TRBV20-1	NA	CSAGENTGELFF	TGCAGTGCTGGGGAAAACACCGGGGAGCTGTTTTTT
TRBJ2-2	NA	TRBV7-9	NA	CASSSISHLVNTGELFF	TGTGCCAGCAGCTCTATATCTCATCTAGTGAACACCGGGGAGCTGTTTTTT
TRBJ2-3	few	TRBV30	NA	CAWTQGDTQYF	TGTGCCTGGACCCAGGGAGATACGCAGTATTTT
TRBJ2-1	NA	TRBV9	TRBD2	CASSEGLANEQFF	TGTGCCAGCAGCGAAGGACTAGCCAATGAGCAGTTCTTC